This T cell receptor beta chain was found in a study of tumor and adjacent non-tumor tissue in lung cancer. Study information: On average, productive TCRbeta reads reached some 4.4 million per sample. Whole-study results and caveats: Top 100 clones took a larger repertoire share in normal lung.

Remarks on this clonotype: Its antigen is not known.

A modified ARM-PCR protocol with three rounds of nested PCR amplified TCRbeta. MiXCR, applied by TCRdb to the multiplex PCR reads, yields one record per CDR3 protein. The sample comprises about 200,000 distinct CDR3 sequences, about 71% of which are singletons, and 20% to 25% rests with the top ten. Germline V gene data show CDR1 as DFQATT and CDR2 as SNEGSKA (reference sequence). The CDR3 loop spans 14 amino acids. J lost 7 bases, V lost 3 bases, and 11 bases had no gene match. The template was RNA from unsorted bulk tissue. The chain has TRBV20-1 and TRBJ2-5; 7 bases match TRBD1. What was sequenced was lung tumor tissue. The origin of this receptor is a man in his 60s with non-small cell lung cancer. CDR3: CSASPRQGTVTQYF. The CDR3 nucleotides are TGCAGTGCTAGTCCTCGACAGGGAACCGTGACCCAGTACTTC.